The source of this T cell receptor beta chain is a study of Graves' ophthalmopathy and Graves' hyperthyroidism. RNA transcripts were the source from which TCR beta CDR3 regions were amplified. RT-PCR with HTBI primers came first, then second-round multiplex PCR. Each CDR3 protein gets one entry after TCRdb re-called the multiplex PCR reads with MiXCR. Of 900,000 to 1,200,000 distinct CDR3 sequences in the sample, 35% to 40% were seen once. The CDR3 extends over 15 amino acids. V gave up 5 bases and J gave up 1 base, with 17 bases separating them. Germline CDR1 and CDR2: DFQATT and SNEGSKA (reference sequence). This clonotype was found many times.

This rearrangement joins TRBV20-1 to TRBJ2-5; TRBD2 might be the D (5 bases). The specimen was peripheral blood or thyroid tissue (not recorded which). This TCR came from an adult man with Graves' hyperthyroidism. The CDR3 here is CSAGVVRGPQETQYF. The CDR3 DNA reads as TGCAGTGCTGGGGTCGTTCGGGGTCCCCAAGAGACCCAGTACTTC.